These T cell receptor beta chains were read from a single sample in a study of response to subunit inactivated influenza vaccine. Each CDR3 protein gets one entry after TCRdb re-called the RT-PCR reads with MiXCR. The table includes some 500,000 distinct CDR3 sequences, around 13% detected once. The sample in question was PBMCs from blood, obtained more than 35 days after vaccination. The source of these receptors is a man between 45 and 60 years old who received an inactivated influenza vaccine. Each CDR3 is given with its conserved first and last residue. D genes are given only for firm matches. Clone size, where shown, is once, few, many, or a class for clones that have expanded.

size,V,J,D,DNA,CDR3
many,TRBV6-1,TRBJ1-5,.,TGTGCCAGCAGTGAATTTGCCGTGACAGGACAGCCCCAGCATTTT,CASSEFAVTGQPQHF
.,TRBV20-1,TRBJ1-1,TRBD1,TGCAGTGCTATACATTTTGGACAGGGGTACACTGAAGCTTTCTTT,CSAIHFGQGYTEAFF
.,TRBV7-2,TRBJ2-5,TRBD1,TGTGCCAGCAGCCGTTGGACAGGGGAAGAGACCCAGTACTTC,CASSRWTGEETQYF
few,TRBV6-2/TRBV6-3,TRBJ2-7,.,TGTGCCAGCAGGCGGGCCCAACCCCGCTACGAGCAGTACTTC,CASRRAQPRYEQYF
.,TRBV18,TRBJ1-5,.,TGTGCCAGCTCACGGCAGGGGCAGAATCAGCCCCAGCATTTT,CASSRQGQNQPQHF
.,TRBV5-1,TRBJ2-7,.,TGCGCCAGCAGCTTGGACGGCGGGGGCCTTTCTTACGAGCAGTACTTC,CASSLDGGGLSYEQYF
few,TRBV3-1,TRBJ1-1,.,TGTGCCAGCGGCTCGGCGGGGAACACTGAAGCTTTCTTT,CASGSAGNTEAFF
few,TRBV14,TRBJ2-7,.,TGTGCCAGCAGCCTCATGGGACGGATCTACGAGCAGTACTTC,CASSLMGRIYEQYF
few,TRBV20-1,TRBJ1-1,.,TGCAGCGCGATAACAGGGAAGAACACTGAAGCTTTCTTT,CSAITGKNTEAFF
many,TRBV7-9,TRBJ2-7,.,TGTGCCAGCAGCTCCGCATCTCGGCACGAGCAGTACTTC,CASSSASRHEQYF
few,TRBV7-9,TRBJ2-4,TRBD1,TGTGCCAGCAGCCCCCCGACAGGGGTGGACATTCAGTACTTC,CASSPPTGVDIQYF
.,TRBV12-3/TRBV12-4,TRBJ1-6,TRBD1,TGTGCCAGCAGCAGGGGGCAAAGACCCCTCCACTTT,CASSRGQRPLHF
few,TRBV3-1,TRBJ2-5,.,TGTGCCAGCAGCCAAATACAAGGACAACCAAAAGAGACCCAGTACTTC,CASSQIQGQPKETQYF